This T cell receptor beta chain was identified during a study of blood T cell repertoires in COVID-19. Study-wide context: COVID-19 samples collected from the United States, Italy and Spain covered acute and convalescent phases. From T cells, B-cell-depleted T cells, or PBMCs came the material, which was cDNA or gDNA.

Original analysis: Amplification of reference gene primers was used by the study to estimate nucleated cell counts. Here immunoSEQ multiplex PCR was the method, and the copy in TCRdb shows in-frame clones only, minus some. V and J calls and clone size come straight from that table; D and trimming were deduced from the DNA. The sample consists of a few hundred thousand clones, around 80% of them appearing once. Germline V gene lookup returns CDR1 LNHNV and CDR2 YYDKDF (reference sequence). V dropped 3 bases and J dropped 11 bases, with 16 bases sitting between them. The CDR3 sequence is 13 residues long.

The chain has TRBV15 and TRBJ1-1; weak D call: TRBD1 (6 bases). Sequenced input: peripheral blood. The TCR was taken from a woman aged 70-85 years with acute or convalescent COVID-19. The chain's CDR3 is CATSSRLGGEAFF. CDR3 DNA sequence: TGTGCCACCAGCAGCCGGCTAGGGGGAGAGGCTTTCTTT. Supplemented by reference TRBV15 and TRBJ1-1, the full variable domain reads DAMVIQNPRYQVTQFGKPVTLSCSQTLNHNVMYWYQQKSSQAPKLLFHYYDKDFNNEADTPDNFQSRRPNTSFCFLDIRSPGLGDTAMYLCATSSRLGGEAFFGQGTRLTVV.